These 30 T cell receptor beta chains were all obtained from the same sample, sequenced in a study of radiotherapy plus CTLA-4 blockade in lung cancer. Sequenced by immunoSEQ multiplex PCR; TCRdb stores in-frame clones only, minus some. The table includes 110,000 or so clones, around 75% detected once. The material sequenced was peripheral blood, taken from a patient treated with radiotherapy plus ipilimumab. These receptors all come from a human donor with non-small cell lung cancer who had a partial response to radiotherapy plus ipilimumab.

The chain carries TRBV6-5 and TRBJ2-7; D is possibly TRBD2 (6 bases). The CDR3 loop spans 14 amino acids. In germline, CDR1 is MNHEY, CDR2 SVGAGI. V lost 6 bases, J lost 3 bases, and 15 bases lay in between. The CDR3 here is CASSPSPGGYEQYF. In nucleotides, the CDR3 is TGTGCCAGCAGCCCCTCCCCCGGGGGCTACGAGCAGTACTTC.

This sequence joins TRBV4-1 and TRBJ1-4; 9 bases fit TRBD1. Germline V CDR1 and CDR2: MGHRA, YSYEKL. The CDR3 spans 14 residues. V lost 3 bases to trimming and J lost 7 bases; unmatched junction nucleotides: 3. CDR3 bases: TGCGCCAGCAGCCAGAGGGACAGGGTTGAAAAACTGTTTTTT. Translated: CASSQRDRVEKLFF.

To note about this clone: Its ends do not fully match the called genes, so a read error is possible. The CDR3 is CASSLPSGSSCEQYF. DNA for the CDR3: TGTGCCAGCAGCTTGCCTAGCGGGAGCTCCTGCGAGCAGTACTTC. This chain uses TRBV5-4 with TRBJ2-7; TRBD2 aligns across 10 bases. Germline loops: CDR1 SGHNT, CDR2 YYREEE (reference sequence). The CDR3 covers 15 residues.

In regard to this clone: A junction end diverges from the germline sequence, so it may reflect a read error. This chain's CDR3 is CASSFSTSYNEQFF. The DNA for the CDR3 is TGTGCTAGCAGCTTTTCCACTTCCTACAATGAGCAGTTCTTC. This sequence joins TRBV7-7 and TRBJ2-1; no reliable D call. There are 14 residues in the CDR3. Germline values: CDR1 SSHAT, CDR2 FNYEAQ (reference sequence).

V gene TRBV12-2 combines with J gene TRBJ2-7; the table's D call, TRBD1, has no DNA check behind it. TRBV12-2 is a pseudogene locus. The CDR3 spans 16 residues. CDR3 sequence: CASRLGSGQKDYEQYF. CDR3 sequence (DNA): TGTGCAAGTCGCTTAGGTTCGGGACAAAAGGACTACGAGCAGTACTTC.

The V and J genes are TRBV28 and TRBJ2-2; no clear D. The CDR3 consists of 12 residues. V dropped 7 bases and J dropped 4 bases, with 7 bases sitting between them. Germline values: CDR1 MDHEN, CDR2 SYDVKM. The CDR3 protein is CASTPGTGELFF. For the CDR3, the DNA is TGTGCCAGCACCCCCGGCACCGGGGAGCTGTTTTTT.

DNA for the CDR3: TGTGCCAGCAGTACTCAGGGTCCGCAGGCCCTTCGCTACACCTTC. Translation: CASSTQGPQALRYTF. This chain links TRBV2 with TRBJ1-2, with D possibly matching TRBD1 (5 bases). V lost 5 bases, J lost 9 bases, and 22 bases lay in between. CDR1 is SNHLY and CDR2 is FYNNEI in the germline V gene. CDR3 length: 15 residues.

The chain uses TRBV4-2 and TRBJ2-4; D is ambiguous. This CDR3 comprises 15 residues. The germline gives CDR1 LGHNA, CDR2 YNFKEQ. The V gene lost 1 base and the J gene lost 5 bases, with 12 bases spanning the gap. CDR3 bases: TGTGCCAGCAGCCAAGGGGTGGGCCTTCAAAACATTCAGTACTTC. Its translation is CASSQGVGLQNIQYF.

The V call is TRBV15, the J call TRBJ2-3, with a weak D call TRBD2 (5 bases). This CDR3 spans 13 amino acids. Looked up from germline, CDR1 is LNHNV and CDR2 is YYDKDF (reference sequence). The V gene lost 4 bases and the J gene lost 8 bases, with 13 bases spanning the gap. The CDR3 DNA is TGTGCCACCAGCATCCCGGGCCGGGGTACGCAGTATTTT. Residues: CATSIPGRGTQYF. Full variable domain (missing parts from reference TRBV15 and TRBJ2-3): DAMVIQNPRYQVTQFGKPVTLSCSQTLNHNVMYWYQQKSSQAPKLLFHYYDKDFNNEADTPDNFQSRRPNTSFCFLDIRSPGLGDTAMYLCATSIPGRGTQYFGPGTRLTVL.

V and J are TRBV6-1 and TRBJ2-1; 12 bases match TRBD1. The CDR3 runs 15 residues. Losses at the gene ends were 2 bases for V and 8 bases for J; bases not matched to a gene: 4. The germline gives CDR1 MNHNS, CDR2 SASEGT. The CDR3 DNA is TGTGCCAGCAGTGAACGGGACAGGGGGCAGGATGAGCAGTTCTTC. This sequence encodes CASSERDRGQDEQFF.

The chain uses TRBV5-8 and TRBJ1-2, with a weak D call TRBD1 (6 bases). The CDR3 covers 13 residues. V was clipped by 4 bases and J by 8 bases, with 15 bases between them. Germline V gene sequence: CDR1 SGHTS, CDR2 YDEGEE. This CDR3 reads CASSAGGRYGYTF. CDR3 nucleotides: TGTGCCAGCAGCGCGGGGGGCCGCTACGGCTACACCTTC.

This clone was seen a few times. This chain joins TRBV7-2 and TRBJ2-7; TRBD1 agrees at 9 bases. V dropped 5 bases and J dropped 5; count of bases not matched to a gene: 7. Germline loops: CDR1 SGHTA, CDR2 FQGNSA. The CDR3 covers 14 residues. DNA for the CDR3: TGTGCCAGCAGCCAGGGACAGGGAACGAACGAGCAGTACTTC. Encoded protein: CASSQGQGTNEQYF.

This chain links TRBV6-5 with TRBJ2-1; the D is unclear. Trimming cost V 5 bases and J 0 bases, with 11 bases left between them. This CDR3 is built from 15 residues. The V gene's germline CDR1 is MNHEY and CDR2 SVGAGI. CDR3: CASSVRLSSYNEQFF. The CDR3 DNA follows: TGTGCCAGCAGTGTTCGACTGAGCTCCTACAATGAGCAGTTCTTC.

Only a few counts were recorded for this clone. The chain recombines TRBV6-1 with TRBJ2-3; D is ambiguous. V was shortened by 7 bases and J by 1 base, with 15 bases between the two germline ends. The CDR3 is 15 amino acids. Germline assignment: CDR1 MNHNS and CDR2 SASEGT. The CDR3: CASTSSPAGTDTQYF. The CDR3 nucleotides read TGTGCCAGCACCTCGTCTCCTGCGGGCACAGATACGCAGTATTTT.

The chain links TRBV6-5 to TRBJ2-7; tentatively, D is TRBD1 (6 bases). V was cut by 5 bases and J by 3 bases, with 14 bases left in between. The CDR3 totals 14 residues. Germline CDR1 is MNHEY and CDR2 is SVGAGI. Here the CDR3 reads CASSRQAAGYEQYV. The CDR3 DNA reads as TGTGCCAGCAGTCGACAGGCGGCGGGCTACGAGCAGTACGTC.

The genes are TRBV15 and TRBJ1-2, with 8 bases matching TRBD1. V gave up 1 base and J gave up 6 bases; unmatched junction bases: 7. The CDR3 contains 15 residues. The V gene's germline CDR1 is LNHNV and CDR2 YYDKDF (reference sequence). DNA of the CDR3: TGTGCCACCAGCAGAGGGTTTGGACAGGGTCATGGCTACACCTTC. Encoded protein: CATSRGFGQGHGYTF. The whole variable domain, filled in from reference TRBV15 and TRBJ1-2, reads DAMVIQNPRYQVTQFGKPVTLSCSQTLNHNVMYWYQQKSSQAPKLLFHYYDKDFNNEADTPDNFQSRRPNTSFCFLDIRSPGLGDTAMYLCATSRGFGQGHGYTFGSGTRLTVV.

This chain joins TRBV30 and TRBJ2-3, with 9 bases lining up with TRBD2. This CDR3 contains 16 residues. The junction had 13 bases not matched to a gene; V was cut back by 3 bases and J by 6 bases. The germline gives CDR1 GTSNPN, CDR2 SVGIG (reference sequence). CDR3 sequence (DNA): TGTGCCTGGAGACCCCTGACCAGCGGGAGGAGTGATACGCAGTATTTT. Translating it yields CAWRPLTSGRSDTQYF.

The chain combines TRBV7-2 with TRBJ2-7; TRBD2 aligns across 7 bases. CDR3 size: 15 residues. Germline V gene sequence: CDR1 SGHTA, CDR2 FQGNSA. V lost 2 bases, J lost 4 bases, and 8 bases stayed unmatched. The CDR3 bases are TGTGCCAGCAGCTTAAGGATCCGGGGGGATTACGAGCAGTACTTC. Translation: CASSLRIRGDYEQYF.

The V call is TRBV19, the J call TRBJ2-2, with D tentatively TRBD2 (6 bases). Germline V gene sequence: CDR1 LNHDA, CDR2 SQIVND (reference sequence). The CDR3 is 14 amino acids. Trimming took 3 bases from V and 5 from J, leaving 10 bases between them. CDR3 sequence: CASSMRDRTGELFF. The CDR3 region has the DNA TGTGCCAGTAGTATGCGGGATCGAACCGGGGAGCTGTTTTTT.

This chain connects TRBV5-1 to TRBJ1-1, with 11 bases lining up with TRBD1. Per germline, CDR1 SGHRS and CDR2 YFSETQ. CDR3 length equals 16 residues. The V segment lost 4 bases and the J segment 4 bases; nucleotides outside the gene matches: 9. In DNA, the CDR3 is TGCGCCAGCAGCGTGACTCCCGGGACAGGGGGCACTGAAGCTTTCTTT. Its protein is CASSVTPGTGGTEAFF.

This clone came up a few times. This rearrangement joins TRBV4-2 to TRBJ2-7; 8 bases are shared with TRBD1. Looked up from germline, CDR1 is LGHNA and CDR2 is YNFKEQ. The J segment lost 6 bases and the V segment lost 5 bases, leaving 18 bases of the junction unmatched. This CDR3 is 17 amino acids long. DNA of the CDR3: TGTGCCAGCAGCTTAGATGGGACAGGACCCCGAGGAACCGAGCAGTACGTC. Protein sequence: CASSLDGTGPRGTEQYV.

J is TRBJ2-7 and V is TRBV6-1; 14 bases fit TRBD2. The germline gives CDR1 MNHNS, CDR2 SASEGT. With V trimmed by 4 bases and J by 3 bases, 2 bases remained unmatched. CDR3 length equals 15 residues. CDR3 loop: CASSAGTSGSYEQYV. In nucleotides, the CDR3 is TGTGCCAGCAGTGCCGGGACTAGCGGGAGCTACGAGCAGTACGTC.

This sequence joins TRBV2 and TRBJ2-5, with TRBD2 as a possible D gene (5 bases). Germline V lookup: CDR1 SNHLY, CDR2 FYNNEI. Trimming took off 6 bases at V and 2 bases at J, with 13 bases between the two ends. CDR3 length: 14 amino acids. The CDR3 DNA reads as TGTGCCAGCAGCATCCCCTCGGGGCAAGAGACCCAGTACTTC. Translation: CASSIPSGQETQYF.

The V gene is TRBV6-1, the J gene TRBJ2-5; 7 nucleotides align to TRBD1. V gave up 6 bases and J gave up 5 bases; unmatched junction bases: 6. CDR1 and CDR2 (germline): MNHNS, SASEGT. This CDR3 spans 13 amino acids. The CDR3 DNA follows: TGTGCCAGCAGCCGACAGGGTATTGAGACCCAGTACTTC. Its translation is CASSRQGIETQYF.

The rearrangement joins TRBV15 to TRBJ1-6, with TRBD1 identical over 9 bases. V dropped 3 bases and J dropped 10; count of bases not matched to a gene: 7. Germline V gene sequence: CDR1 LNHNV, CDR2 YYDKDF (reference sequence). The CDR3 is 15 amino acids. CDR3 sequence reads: CATSRDRGSGSPLHF. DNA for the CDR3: TGTGCCACCAGCAGGGACAGGGGTTCGGGATCACCCCTCCACTTT.

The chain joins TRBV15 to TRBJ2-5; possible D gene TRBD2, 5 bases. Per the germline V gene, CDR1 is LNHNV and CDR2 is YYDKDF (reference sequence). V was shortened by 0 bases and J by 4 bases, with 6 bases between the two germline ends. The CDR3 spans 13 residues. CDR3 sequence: CATSRDRGETQYF. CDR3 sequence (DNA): TGTGCCACCAGCAGAGATCGGGGAGAGACCCAGTACTTC.

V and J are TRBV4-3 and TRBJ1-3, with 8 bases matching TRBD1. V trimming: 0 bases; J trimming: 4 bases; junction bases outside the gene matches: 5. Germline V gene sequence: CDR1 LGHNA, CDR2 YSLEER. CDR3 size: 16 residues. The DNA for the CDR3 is TGCGCCAGCAGCCAAGACCCCTGGGACAGGGGAAACACCATATATTTT. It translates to CASSQDPWDRGNTIYF.

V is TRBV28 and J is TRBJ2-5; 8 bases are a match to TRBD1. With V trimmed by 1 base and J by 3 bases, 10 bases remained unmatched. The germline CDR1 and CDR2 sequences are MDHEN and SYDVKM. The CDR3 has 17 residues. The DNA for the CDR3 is TGTGCCAGCAGTTTATTGACAGGGGTCGGCAGGAAAGAGACCCAGTACTTC. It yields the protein CASSLLTGVGRKETQYF. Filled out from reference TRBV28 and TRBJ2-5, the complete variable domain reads DVKVTQSSRYLVKRTGEKVFLECVQDMDHENMFWYRQDPGLGLRLIYFSYDVKMKEKGDIPEGYSVSREKKERFSLILESASTNQTSMYLCASSLLTGVGRKETQYFGPGTRLLVL.

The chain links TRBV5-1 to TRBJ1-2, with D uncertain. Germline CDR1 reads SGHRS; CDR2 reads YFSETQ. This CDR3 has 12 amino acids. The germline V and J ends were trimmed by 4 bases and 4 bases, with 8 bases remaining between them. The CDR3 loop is CASSAGIYGYTF. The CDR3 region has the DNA TGCGCCAGCAGCGCGGGGATCTATGGCTACACCTTC.

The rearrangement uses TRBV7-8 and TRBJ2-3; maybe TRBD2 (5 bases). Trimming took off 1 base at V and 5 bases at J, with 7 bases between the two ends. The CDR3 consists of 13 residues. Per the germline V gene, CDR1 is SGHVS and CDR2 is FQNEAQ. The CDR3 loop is CASSLGREDTQYF. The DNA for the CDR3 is TGTGCCAGCAGCTTAGGTCGGGAAGATACGCAGTATTTT.